The TCR beta chain described here comes from a study of CD8 T cells in Susac syndrome. The germline V and J ends were trimmed by 0 bases and 5 bases, with 13 bases remaining between them. This CDR3 is built from 16 residues. Germline values: CDR1 KGHDR, CDR2 SFDVKD. Patients with Susac syndrome fulfilled recently defined diagnostic criteria for definite or probable disease. With random hexamers, reverse transcription was performed on about 0.45 to 1 ug of RNA. Across 54 Vbeta and 13 Jbeta, TCR beta CDR3 was amplified with immunoSEQ multiplex PCR. MiXCR, applied by TCRdb to the immunoSEQ multiplex PCR reads, yields one record per CDR3 protein. The table lists about 130,000 distinct CDR3 sequences, roughly 94% of them singletons.

The TCR was taken from a human donor with Susac syndrome. What was sequenced was CD8+ T cells from PBMCs. This chain uses TRBV24-1 with TRBJ1-5; tentative D call: TRBD1 (6 bases). This chain's CDR3 is CATSDLSRGGDQPQHF. The CDR3 region has the DNA TGTGCCACCAGTGATTTGAGTAGAGGGGGGGATCAGCCCCAGCATTTT.